The 6 T cell receptor beta chains below were found in one sample sequenced in a study of Ad26.COV2.S vaccination and SARS-CoV-2 variants. As for treatment: about 20 received Ad26.COV2.S at low or high dose, single or two shots; 5 received placebo; per-sample allocation not given. Day 63 after the first vaccine or placebo injection was the time point for sampling. The data were produced by immunoSEQ multiplex PCR, yet TCRdb's version contains in-frame clones alone and is incomplete. The sample lists 410,000 or so clones; 75% to 95% were seen once. Specimen: peripheral blood, collected in a trial of Ad26.COV2.S vaccine versus placebo. Every receptor here comes from a person between 18 and 65 years old who received the Ad26.COV2.S COVID-19 vaccine or a placebo.

V usage is TRBV19 and J usage is TRBJ1-4; 7 nucleotides align to TRBD1. V lost 4 bases and J lost 8; bases outside the gene matches: 1. Germline-derived CDR1 and CDR2 are LNHDA and SQIVND (reference sequence). This CDR3 region has 12 residues. CDR3 sequence: CASSTTGEKLFF. The CDR3 DNA sequence: TGTGCCAGTAGTACGACAGGGGAAAAACTGTTTTTT.

V and J are TRBV12-3 or TRBV12-4 and TRBJ2-2; D unclear. The CDR3 is 13 amino acids. Trimming cost V 1 base and J 3 bases, with 3 bases left between them. DNA for the CDR3: TGTGCCAGCAGTTTAGTGCACACCGGGGAGCTGTTTTTT. Translated: CASSLVHTGELFF.

This rearrangement joins TRBV4-1 to TRBJ2-2; no definite D call. The CDR3 covers 14 residues. Germline CDR1 is MGHRA and CDR2 is YSYEKL. Trimming took 1 base from V and 4 from J, leaving 7 bases between them. CDR3 sequence: CASSQVPVTGELFF. In DNA, the CDR3 is TGCGCCAGCAGCCAAGTTCCAGTCACCGGGGAGCTGTTTTTT.

The J gene is TRBJ2-3, the V gene TRBV5-4; 8 bases match TRBD2. The CDR3 totals 17 residues. V was clipped by 4 bases and J by 0 bases; unmatched bases: 10. Germline V lookup: CDR1 SGHNT, CDR2 YYREEE (reference sequence). The DNA of the CDR3 is TGTGCCAGCAGCACCCCAGGACTAGCTGCTAGCACAGATACGCAGTATTTT. Translation gives CASSTPGLAASTDTQYF.

The V and J genes are TRBV11-2 and TRBJ2-7, with TRBD1 identical over 7 bases. V lost 5 bases to trimming and J lost 2 bases; unmatched junction nucleotides: 9. Germline lookup yields CDR1 SGHAT and CDR2 FQNNGV. The CDR3 sequence is 15 residues long. CDR3 nucleotides: TGTGCCAGCAGCCGGGGACAGCAGGGGACCTACGAGCAGTACTTC. It yields the protein CASSRGQQGTYEQYF.

The chain employs TRBV5-1 and TRBJ2-3, with 12 bases that match TRBD2. This CDR3 contains 16 residues. V shed 4 bases and J 0 bases; nucleotides not matched to a gene: 3. Germline V CDR1 and CDR2: SGHRS, YFSETQ. CDR3 amino acids: CASSVTSGSSTDTQYF. CDR3 nucleotides: TGCGCCAGCAGCGTGACTAGCGGGAGTAGCACAGATACGCAGTATTTT.